The entry that follows covers one T cell receptor (beta chain) sequence. Which antigen it targets is not known. The record has no base qualities; no much larger clone is one base away. Whole blood was collected in K2EDTA tubes by collaborating institutions according to the institutions' own protocols. For TCRbeta analysis, collaborator samples were shipped as frozen whole blood, as isolated PBMCs, or as DNA extracted from either sample type. The sample comes from a study of blood T cell repertoires in COVID-19 (dated by TCRdb to about 2020). Regarding the study in general: Samples covering the acute and convalescent phases of COVID-19 were provided by collaborators in the United States, Italy and Spain. The repertoires were released in a freely available public database meant as a resource for research on the immune response to SARS-CoV-2. The material from the prospective study consisted of cDNA or gDNA derived from T cells, B-cell-depleted T cells, or PBMCs. Samples were obtained from the ongoing ImmuneRACE study (first 160 participants) and from 950 to 1,500 subjects provided by 6 global collaborators. Where available, HLA class I and class II types were obtained from metadata supplied by the sample provider rather than from assay-based typing. Deeply sampled blood TCRbeta repertoires from subjects exposed to, actively infected with, or recovered from COVID-19 were included in the dataset. The sample metadata nearly always contained a de-identified subject ID, COVID-19 status, age in years and sex.

V is cut by 0 bases and J by 4 bases, and the space between the germline ends is 6 bases. Reading from cysteine to phenylalanine, the CDR3 counts 13 amino acids. The kept DNA is CDR3 alone, 39 bases in frame from the first base. CDR1 is given as SGDLS and CDR2 as YYNGEE, both from the germline V gene. General findings and caveats noted by the study authors: Clinical and demographic metadata were provided uncurated, with the amount varying by source and participant.

TCRbeta CDR3 regions were amplified from genomic DNA by means of the immunoSEQ Assay, a bias-controlled multiplex PCR. Processing in the source paper ran as follows. Nucleated cell counts per sample were estimated from amplification of reference gene primers within the assay. To quantify the absolute abundance of each unique TCRbeta CDR3 rearrangement, sequence reads were collapsed and filtered. For each sample, productive Simpson clonality was calculated as the square root of Simpson's diversity index across productive rearrangements. As stored in TCRdb, this immuneACCESS dataset retains in-frame rearrangements with V and J assigned. A fraction of the clones does not appear; measured against another copy, unresolved V genes explain less than half of the discrepancy, and the remainder lacks a known reason. From that table come the V and J calls and clone size; the DNA was used to work out D and trimming. This sample has about 200,000 clones in its table, and roughly 88% of those were observed once. The ten largest make up more than 9% of the sample.

Sequences were obtained from peripheral blood. The clonotype originates from a man aged 50 to 60 with active or convalescent COVID-19. The rearrangement joined TRBV9 to TRBJ2-3; no D gene can be assigned with confidence. In nucleotide form, the sequence is TGTGCCAGCAGCGTAGTTTCGGCAGATACGCAGTATTTT. The encoded protein is CASSVVSADTQYF.